This T cell receptor (beta chain) appears in the sequencing data of a study of shared clonotypes between healthy human individuals. Findings and caveats of the study: Despite large depth, sorted-subset datasets appeared incompletely sequenced. It was expected that sequencing depth would affect clonotype sharing among donors.

Clones were read by immunoSEQ multiplex PCR, and TCRdb kept only the in-frame ones, dropping some. Of about 2.5 million clones in the sample, around 92% were seen once. To note about this clone: Antigen specificity is unknown.

Germline V gives CDR1 SQVTM, CDR2 ANQGSEA. CDR3 length equals 19 residues. J lost 0 bases, V lost 4 bases, and 15 bases had no gene match. This sequence joins TRBV29-1 and TRBJ2-1; 10 bases line up with TRBD2. The material sequenced was naive CD4+ T cells from PBMCs. Subset noted: CD45RA+ positively selected. The sequence came from a man between 18 and 29 years old in good health. Some clones in this sample may be carry-over from other donors' samples. CDR3: CSVVRGSGRELSSYNEQFF. The DNA for the CDR3 is TGCAGCGTTGTGCGCGGGAGCGGGAGGGAGCTAAGCTCCTACAATGAGCAGTTCTTC.